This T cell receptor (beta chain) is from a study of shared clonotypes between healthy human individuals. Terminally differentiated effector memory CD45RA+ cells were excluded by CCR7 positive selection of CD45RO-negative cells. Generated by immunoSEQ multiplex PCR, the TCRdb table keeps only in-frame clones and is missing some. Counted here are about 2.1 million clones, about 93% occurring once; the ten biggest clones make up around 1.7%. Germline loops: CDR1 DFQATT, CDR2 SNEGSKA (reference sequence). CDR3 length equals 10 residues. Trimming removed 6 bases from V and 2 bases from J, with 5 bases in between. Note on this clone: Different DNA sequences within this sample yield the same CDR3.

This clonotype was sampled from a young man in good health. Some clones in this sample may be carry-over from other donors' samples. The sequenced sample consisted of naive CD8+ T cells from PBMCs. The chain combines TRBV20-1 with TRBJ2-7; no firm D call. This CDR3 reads CSARPYEQYF. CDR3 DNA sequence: TGCAGTGCCCGTCCCTACGAGCAGTACTTC.